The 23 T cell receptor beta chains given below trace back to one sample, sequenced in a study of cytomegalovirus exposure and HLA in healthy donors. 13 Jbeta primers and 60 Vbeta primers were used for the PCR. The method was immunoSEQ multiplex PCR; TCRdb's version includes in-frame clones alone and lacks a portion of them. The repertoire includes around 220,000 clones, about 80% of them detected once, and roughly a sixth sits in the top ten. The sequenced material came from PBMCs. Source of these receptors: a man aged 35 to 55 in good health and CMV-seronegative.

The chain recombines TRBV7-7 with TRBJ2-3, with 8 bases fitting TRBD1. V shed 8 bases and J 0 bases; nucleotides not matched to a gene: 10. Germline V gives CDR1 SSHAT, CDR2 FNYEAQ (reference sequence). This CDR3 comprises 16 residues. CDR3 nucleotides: TGTGCCAGCTCCAGGGGGCACACGGGAAGCACAGATACGCAGTATTTT. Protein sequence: CASSRGHTGSTDTQYF.

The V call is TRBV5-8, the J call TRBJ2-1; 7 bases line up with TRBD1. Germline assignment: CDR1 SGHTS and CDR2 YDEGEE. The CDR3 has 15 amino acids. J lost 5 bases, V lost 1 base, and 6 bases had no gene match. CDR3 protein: CASSLSGQAHNEQFF. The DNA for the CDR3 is TGTGCCAGCAGCTTGTCTGGACAGGCTCACAATGAGCAGTTCTTC.

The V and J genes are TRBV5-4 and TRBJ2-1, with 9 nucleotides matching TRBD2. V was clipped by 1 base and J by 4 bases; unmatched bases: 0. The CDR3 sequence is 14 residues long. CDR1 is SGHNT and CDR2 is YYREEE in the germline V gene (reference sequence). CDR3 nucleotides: TGTGCCAGCAGCTTGACTAGCGGGTACAATGAGCAGTTCTTC. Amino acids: CASSLTSGYNEQFF.

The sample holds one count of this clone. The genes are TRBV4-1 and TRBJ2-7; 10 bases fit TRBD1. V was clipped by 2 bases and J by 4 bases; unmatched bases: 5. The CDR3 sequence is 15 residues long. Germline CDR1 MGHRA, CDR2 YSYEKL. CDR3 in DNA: TGCGCCAGCAGCCAACCGGGACAGGGGTTTTACGAGCAGTACTTC. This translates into CASSQPGQGFYEQYF.

The CDR3 nucleotides read TGTGCCAGCAGTCGGGACAGCCGCTATGGCTACACCTTC. This encodes CASSRDSRYGYTF. The genes are TRBV5-4 and TRBJ1-2, with 7 bases fitting TRBD1. CDR1 is SGHNT and CDR2 is YYREEE in the germline V gene (reference sequence). The length of the CDR3 is 13 residues. Trimming at V came to 5 bases and at J to 4 bases, leaving 5 bases not matched to a gene.

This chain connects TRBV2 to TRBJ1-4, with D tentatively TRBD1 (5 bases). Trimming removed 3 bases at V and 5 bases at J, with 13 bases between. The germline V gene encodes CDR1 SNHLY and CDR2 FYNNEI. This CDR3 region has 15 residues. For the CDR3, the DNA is TGTGCCAGCAGTGATGGACAACCCCTCAATGAAAAACTGTTTTTT. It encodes CASSDGQPLNEKLFF.

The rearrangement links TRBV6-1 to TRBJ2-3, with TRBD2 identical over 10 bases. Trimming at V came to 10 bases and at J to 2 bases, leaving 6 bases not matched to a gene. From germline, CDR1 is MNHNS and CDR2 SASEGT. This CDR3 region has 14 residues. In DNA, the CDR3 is TGTGCCACCAGACTAGCGGGTAACACAGATACGCAGTATTTT. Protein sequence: CATRLAGNTDTQYF.

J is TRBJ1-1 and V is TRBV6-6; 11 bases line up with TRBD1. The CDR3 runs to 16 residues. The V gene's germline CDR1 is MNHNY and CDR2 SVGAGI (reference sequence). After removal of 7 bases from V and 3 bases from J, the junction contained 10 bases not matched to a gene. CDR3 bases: TGTGCCAGCACCGGACAGGGGGCTTGGTCGGACACTGAAGCTTTCTTT. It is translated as CASTGQGAWSDTEAFF.

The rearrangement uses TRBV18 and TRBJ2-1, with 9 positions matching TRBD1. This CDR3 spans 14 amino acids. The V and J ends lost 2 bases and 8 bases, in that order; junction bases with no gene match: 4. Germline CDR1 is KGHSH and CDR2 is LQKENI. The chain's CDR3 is CASSPGTGRHEQFF. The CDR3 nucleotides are TGTGCCAGCTCACCAGGGACAGGGCGGCATGAGCAGTTCTTC. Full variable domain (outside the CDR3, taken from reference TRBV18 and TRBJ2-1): NAGVMQNPRHLVRRRGQEARLRCSPMKGHSHVYWYRQLPEEGLKFMVYLQKENIIDESGMPKERFSAEFPKEGPSILRIQQVVRGDSAAYFCASSPGTGRHEQFFGPGTRLTVL.

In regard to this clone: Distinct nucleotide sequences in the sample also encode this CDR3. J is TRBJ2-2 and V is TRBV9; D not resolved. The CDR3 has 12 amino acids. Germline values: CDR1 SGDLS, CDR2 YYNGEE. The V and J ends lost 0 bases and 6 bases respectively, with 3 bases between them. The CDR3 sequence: CASSVVAGELFF. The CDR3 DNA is TGTGCCAGCAGCGTAGTCGCCGGGGAGCTGTTTTTT.

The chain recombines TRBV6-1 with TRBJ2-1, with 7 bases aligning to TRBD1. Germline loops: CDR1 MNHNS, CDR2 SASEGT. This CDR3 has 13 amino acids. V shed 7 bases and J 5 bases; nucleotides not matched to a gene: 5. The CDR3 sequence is CASKPGQNNEQFF. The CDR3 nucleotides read TGTGCCAGCAAACCGGGACAGAACAATGAGCAGTTCTTC.

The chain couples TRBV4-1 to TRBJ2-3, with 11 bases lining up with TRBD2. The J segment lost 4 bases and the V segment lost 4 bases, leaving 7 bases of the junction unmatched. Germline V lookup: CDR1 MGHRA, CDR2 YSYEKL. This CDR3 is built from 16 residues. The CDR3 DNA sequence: TGCGCCAGCAGCCTAACTAGCGGGGGTAGCTCAGATACGCAGTATTTT. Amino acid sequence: CASSLTSGGSSDTQYF.

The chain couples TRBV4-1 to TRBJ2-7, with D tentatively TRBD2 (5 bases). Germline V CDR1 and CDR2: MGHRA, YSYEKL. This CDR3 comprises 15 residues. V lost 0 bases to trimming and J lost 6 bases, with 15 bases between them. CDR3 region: CASSQEGQGSGEQYF. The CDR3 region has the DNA TGCGCCAGCAGCCAAGAGGGCCAAGGGAGCGGCGAGCAGTACTTC.

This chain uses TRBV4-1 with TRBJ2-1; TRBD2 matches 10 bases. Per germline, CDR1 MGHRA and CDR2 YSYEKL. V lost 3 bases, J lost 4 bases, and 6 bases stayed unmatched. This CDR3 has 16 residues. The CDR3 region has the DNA TGCGCCAGCAGCCACATCGGTAGCGGGGGGTACAATGAGCAGTTCTTC. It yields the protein CASSHIGSGGYNEQFF.

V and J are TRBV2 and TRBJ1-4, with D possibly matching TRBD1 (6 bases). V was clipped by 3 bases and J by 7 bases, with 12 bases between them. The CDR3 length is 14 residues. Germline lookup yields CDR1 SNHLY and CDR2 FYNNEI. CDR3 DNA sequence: TGTGCCAGCAGTGAGACAGGCGGGGGTGAAAAACTGTTTTTT. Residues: CASSETGGGEKLFF.

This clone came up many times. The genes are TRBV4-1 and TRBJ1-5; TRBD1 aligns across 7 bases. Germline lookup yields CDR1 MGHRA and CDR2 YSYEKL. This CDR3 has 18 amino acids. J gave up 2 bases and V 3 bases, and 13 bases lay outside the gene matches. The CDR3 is CASSQFDRVIFRNQPQHF. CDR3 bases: TGCGCCAGCAGCCAGTTTGACAGGGTCATTTTTCGCAATCAGCCCCAGCATTTT.

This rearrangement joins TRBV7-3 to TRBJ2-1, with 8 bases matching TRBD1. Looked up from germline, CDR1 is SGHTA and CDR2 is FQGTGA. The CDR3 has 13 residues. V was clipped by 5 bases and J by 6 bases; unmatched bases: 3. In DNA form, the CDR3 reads TGTGCCAGCAGCCGCGGACAGGGCAATGAGCAGTTCTTC. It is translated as CASSRGQGNEQFF.

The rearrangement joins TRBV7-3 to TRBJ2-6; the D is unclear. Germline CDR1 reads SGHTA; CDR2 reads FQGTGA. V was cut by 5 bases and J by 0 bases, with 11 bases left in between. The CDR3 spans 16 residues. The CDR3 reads CASSPLALSGANVLTF. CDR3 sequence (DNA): TGTGCCAGCAGCCCGTTAGCCCTCTCTGGGGCCAACGTCCTGACTTTC.

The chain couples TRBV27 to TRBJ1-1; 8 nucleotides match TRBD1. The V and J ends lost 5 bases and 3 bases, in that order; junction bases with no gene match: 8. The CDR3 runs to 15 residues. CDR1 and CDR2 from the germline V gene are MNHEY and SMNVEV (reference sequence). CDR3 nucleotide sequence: TGTGCCAGCAGTCCCGGACAGGGTTTAGACACTGAAGCTTTCTTT. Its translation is CASSPGQGLDTEAFF.

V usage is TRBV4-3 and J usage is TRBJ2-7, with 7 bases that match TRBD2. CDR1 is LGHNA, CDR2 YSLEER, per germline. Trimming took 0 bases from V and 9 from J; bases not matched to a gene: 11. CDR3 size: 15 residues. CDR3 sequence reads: CASSQDPGLEVRQYF. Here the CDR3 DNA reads TGCGCCAGCAGCCAAGACCCAGGACTAGAGGTGCGGCAGTACTTC.

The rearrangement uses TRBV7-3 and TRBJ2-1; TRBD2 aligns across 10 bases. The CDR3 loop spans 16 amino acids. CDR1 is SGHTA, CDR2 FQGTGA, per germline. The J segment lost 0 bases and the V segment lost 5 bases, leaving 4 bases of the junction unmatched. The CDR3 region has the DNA TGTGCCAGCAGCCCGTTAGCGGGGGGCTCCTACAATGAGCAGTTCTTC. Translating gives CASSPLAGGSYNEQFF.

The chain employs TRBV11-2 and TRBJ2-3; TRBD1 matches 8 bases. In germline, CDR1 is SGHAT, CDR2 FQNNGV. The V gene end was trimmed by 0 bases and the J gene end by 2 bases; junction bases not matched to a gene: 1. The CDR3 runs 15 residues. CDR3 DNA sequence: TGTGCCAGCAGCTTAGAACAGGGGGACACAGATACGCAGTATTTT. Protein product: CASSLEQGDTDTQYF.

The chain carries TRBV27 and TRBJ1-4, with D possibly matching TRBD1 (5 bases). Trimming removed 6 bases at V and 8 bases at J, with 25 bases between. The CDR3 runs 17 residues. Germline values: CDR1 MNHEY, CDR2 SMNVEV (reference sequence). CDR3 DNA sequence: TGTGCCAGCAGCTTAAGCCAGGGAAGGAGCTCTGGGGAAAAACTGTTTTTT. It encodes CASSLSQGRSSGEKLFF.